The text below deals with one TCR beta chain. The germline gene is not matched at one end of the junction; a read error may be the cause. The method was immunoSEQ multiplex PCR; TCRdb's version includes in-frame clones alone and lacks a portion of them. The repertoire holds approximately 61,000 clones, with 85% as singletons. The entry originates in a study of blood T cell repertoires in COVID-19. Study-level information: Donors in the United States, Italy and Spain gave samples during acute or convalescent COVID-19. T cells, B-cell-depleted T cells, or PBMCs supplied cDNA or gDNA.

CDR1 is SQVTM, CDR2 ANQGSEA, per germline. The CDR3 runs to 11 residues. The chain carries TRBV29-1 and TRBJ2-3; no reliable D call. Material for sequencing was peripheral blood. This clonotype was sampled from a man between 65 and 80 years old with acute or convalescent COVID-19. The chain's CDR3 is CSVEVGDTQYF. The CDR3 region has the DNA TGCAGCGTCGAAGTCGGTGATACGCAGTATTTT.